Below, 2 T cell receptor beta chains from the same sample are listed, as sequenced in a study of beta chain features in type 1 diabetes. Every isolated RNA sample was fully reverse transcribed, so sequencing captured expressed TCRB transcripts. Libraries were prepared by immunoSEQ multiplex PCR; TCRdb keeps only in-frame clonotypes and omits some of them. The top ten clones hold more than 1.4% of a sample with about 52,000 clones, roughly 41% of them seen once. Their specific antigens are unknown. Study-level points and caveats: In all four CD4+ subsets, TCRB CDR3 length was significantly, moderately reduced in type 1 diabetes.

The specimen sequenced was Tregs from blood. The receptors were gathered from a man aged 25-40 years with type 1 diabetes.

This clone has just a few counts. The chain joins TRBV18 to TRBJ2-7; D possibly corresponds to TRBD1 (5 bases). The CDR3 consists of 14 residues. V lost 2 bases and J 5 bases, leaving 13 bases between the germline ends. Looked up from germline, CDR1 is KGHSH and CDR2 is LQKENI. This chain's CDR3 is CASSPSAGQDEQYF. CDR3 nucleotides: TGTGCCAGCTCACCATCGGCAGGGCAGGACGAGCAGTACTTC.

The V call is TRBV6-6, the J call TRBJ2-7; 10 bases agree with TRBD2. The CDR3 contains 16 residues. V lost 0 bases, J lost 3 bases, and 5 bases stayed unmatched. Per the germline V gene, CDR1 is MNHNY and CDR2 is SVGAGI (reference sequence). The CDR3 DNA follows: TGTGCCAGCAGTTACTCCGGGACTAGCGTGAACTACGAGCAGTACTTC. Its protein is CASSYSGTSVNYEQYF.